The clone carrying this T cell receptor beta chain has a single count. There are 15 residues in the CDR3. The V gene end was trimmed by 2 bases and the J gene end by 5 bases; junction bases not matched to a gene: 7. CDR1 and CDR2 from the germline V gene are SGHNT and YYREEE (reference sequence). This entry belongs to a study of OX40 agonist ivuxolimab in advanced cancers. TCRdb's table, derived via immunoSEQ multiplex PCR, lists solely in-frame clones and lacks some. There are approximately 80,000 clones in the sample; less than 95% occur only once, and approximately 0.3% lies in the top ten. This TCR was recovered from an adult with an advanced solid tumor such as melanoma, head and neck, liver or kidney cancer. This chain connects TRBV5-4 to TRBJ2-3; TRBD2 aligns across 8 bases. Specimen: CD4+ or CD8+ T cells sorted from blood, collected in a trial of the OX40 agonist ivuxolimab. The CDR3 DNA is TGTGCCAGCAGCTTAGTCGGGGGGGCGGGAGATACGCAGTATTTT. Translation: CASSLVGGAGDTQYF. The full variable domain, with the rest looked up from reference TRBV5-4 and TRBJ2-3, is ETGVTQSPTHLIKTRGQQVTLRCSSQSGHNTVSWYQQALGQGPQFIFQYYREEENGRGNFPPRFSGLQFPNYSSELNVNALELDDSALYLCASSLVGGAGDTQYFGPGTRLTVL.